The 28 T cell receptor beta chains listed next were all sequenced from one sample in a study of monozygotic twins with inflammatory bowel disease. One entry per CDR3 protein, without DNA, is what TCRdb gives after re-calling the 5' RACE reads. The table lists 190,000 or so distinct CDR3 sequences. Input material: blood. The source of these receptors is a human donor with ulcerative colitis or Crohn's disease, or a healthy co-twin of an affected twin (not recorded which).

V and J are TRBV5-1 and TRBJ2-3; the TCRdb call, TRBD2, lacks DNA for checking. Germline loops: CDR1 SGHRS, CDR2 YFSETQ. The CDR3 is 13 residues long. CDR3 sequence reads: CASTRGDTDTQYF.

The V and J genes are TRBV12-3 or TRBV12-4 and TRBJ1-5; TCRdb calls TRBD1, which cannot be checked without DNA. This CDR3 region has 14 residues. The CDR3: CASSATGEAQPQHF.

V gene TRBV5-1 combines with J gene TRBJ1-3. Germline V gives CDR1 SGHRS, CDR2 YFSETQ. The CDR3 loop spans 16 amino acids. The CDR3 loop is CASSLGYRASGNTIYF.

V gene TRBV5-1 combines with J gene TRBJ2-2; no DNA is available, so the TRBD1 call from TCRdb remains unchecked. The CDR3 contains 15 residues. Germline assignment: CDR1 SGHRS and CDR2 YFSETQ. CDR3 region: CASSRDTSNTGELFF.

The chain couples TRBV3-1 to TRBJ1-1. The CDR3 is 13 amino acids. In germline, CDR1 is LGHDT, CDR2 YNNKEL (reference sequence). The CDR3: CASSRYGNTEAFF.

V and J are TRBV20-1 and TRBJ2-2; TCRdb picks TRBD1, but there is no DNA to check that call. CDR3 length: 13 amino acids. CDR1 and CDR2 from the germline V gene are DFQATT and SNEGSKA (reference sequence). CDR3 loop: CSASRVNTGELFF.

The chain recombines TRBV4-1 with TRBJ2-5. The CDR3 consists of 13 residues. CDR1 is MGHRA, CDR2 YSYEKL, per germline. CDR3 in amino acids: CASSKIRLETQYF.

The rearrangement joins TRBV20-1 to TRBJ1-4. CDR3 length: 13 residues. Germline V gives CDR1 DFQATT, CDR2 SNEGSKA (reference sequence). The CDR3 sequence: CSAPEATNEKLFF.

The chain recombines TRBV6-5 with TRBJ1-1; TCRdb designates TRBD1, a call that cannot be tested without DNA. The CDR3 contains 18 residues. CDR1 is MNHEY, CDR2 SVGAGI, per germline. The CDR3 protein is CASSFDRPNTWVNTEAFF.

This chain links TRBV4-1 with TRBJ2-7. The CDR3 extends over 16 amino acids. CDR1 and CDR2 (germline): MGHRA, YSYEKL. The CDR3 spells CASSQGRRGSSYEQYF.

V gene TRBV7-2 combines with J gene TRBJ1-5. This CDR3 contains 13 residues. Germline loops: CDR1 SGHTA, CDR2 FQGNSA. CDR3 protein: CASSLALEQPQHF.

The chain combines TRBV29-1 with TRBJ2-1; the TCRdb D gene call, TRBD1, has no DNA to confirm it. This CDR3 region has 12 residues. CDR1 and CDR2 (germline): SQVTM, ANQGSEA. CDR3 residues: CSVQFQGDEQFF.

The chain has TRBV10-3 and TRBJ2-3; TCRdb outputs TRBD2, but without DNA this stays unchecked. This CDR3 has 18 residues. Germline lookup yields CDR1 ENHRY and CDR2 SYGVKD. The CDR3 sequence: CAISENAGLAGGIGTQYF.

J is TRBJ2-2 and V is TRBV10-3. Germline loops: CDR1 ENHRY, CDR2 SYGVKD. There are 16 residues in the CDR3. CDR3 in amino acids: CAISDRRAVTTGELFF.

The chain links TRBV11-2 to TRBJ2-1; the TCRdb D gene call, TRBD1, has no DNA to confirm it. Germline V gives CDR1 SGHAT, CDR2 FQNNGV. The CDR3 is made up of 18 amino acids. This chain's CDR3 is CASSPRDRGGFAYNEQFF.

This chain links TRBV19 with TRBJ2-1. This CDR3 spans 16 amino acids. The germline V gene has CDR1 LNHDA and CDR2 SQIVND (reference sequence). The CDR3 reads CASSSQGIFSYNEQFF. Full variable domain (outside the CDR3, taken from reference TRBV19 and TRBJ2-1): DGGITQSPKYLFRKEGQNVTLSCEQNLNHDAMYWYRQDPGQGLRLIYYSQIVNDFQKGDIAEGYSVSREKKESFPLTVTSAQKNPTAFYLCASSSQGIFSYNEQFFGPGTRLTVL.

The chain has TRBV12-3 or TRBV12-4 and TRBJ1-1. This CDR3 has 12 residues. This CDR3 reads CASSPRNTEAFF.

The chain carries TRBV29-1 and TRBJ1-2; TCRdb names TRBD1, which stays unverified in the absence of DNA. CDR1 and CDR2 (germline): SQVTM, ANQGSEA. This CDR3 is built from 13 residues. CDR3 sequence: CSVVNQGNYGYTF.

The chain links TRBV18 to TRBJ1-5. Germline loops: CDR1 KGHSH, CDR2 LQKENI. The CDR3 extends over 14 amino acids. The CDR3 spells CASSLQARDQPQHF.

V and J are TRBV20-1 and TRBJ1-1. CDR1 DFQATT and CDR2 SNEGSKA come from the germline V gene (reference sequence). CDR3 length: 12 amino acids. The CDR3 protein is CSYPKGNTEAFF.

CDR3 region: CASSDRVNGELFF. This sequence joins TRBV11-3 and TRBJ2-2; TCRdb reports TRBD1, a call that lacks DNA to check it against. This CDR3 spans 13 amino acids. Germline CDR1 and CDR2: SGHNT and YENEEA.

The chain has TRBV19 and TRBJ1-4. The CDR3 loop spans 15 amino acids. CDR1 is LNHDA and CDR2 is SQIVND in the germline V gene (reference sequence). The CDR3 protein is CASTSEGGSNEKLFF.

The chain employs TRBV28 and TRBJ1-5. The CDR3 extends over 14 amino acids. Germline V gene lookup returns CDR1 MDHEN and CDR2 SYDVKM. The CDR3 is CASSRQSGYQPQHF.

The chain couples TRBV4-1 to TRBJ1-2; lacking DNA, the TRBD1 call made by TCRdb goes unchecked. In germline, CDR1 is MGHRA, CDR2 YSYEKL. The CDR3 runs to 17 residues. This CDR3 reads CASSQERLTGTAYGYTF.

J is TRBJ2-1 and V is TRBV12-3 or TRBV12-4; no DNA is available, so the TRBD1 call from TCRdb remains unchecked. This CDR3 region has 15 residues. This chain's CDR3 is CASSLDGGLYNEQFF.

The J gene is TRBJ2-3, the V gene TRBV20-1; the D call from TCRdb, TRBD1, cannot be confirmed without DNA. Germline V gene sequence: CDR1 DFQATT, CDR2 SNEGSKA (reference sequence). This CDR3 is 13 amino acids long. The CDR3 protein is CSAPGQGADTQYF.

CDR3 sequence: CASSLIAANTGELFF. The J gene is TRBJ2-2, the V gene TRBV5-1; TCRdb selects TRBD2, and the lack of DNA leaves this call unchecked. The CDR3 runs 15 residues. Germline lookup yields CDR1 SGHRS and CDR2 YFSETQ. Variable domain in full (rest from reference TRBV5-1 and TRBJ2-2): KAGVTQTPRYLIKTRGQQVTLSCSPISGHRSVSWYQQTPGQGLQFLFEYFSETQRNKGNFPGRFSGRQFSNSRSEMNVSTLELGDSALYLCASSLIAANTGELFFGEGSRLTVL.

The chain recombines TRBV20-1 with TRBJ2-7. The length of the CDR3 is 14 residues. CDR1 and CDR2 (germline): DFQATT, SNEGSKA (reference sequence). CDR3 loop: CSARDLLVTYEQYF.